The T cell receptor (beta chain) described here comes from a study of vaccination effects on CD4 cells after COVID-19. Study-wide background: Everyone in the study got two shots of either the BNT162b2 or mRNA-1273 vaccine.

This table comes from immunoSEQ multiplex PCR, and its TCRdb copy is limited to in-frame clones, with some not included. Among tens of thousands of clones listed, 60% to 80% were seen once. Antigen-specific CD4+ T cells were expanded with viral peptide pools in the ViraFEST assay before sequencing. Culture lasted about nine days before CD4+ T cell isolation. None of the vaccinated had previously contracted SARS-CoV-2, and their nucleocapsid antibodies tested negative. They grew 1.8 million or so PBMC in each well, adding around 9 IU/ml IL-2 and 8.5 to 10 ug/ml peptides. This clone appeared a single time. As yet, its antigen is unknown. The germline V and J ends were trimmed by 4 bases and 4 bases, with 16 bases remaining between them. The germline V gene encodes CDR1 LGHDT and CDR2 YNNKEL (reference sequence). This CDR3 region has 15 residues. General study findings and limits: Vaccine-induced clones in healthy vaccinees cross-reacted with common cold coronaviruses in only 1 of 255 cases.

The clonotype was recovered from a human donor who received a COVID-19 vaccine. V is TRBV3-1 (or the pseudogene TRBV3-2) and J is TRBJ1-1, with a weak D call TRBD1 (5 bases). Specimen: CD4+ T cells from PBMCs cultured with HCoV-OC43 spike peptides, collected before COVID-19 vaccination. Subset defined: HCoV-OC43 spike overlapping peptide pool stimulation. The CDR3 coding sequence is TGTGCCAGCAGCCGGCAGACAGCGTCCGGCACTGAAGCTTTCTTT. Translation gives CASSRQTASGTEAFF.